These 7 T cell receptor beta chains were all obtained from the same sample, sequenced in a study of blood T cell repertoires in COVID-19. The assay was immunoSEQ multiplex PCR, and TCRdb's table has in-frame clones only and misses some. The table includes roughly 150,000 clones, just over 90% detected once. The sample taken for sequencing was peripheral blood. These receptors were collected from a man in his late teens or twenties with COVID-19, enrolled during active disease.

The chain combines TRBV28 with TRBJ1-1, with 8 positions matching TRBD1. V shed 5 bases, J shed 0 bases, and the junction held 5 bases outside the gene matches. The CDR3 runs to 15 residues. The germline V gene has CDR1 MDHEN and CDR2 SYDVKM. The DNA of the CDR3 is TGTGCCAGCAGTCCGACGGGACAGGTGAACACTGAAGCTTTCTTT. Amino acid sequence: CASSPTGQVNTEAFF.

The chain has TRBV28 and TRBJ1-4; 7 positions agree with TRBD1. The CDR3 runs 15 residues. With 4 bases clipped from V and 5 bases from J, the junction kept 7 bases outside the gene matches. The V gene's germline CDR1 is MDHEN and CDR2 SYDVKM. CDR3 sequence reads: CASSSTGEGNEKLFF. In nucleotides, the CDR3 is TGTGCCAGCAGTTCCACAGGGGAAGGAAATGAAAAACTGTTTTTT.

V usage is TRBV27 and J usage is TRBJ1-2; 7 bases match TRBD1. Germline-derived CDR1 and CDR2 are MNHEY and SMNVEV (reference sequence). The CDR3 runs 13 residues. The junction had 9 bases not matched to a gene; V was cut back by 10 bases and J by 4 bases. The CDR3 is CATGGSSLYGYTF. DNA of the CDR3: TGTGCCACAGGGGGATCTTCCCTCTATGGCTACACCTTC.

This chain connects TRBV28 to TRBJ1-2; D not resolved. The CDR3 runs 10 residues. The germline V gene encodes CDR1 MDHEN and CDR2 SYDVKM. V gave up 8 bases and J gave up 3 bases, with 4 bases separating them. The CDR3 region is CASGHYGYTF. The DNA of the CDR3 is TGTGCCAGCGGCCACTATGGCTACACCTTC.

With regard to this clone: This sample also contains other DNA sequences that code for the same CDR3. The chain joins TRBV6-5 to TRBJ1-3, with 10 nucleotides matching TRBD1. Germline V lookup: CDR1 MNHEY, CDR2 SVGAGI. The CDR3 length is 14 residues. V lost 6 bases, J lost 3 bases, and 2 bases stayed unmatched. CDR3 nucleotide sequence: TGTGCCAGCAGCCGGACAGGGGGTGGAAACACCATATATTTT. Translating it yields CASSRTGGGNTIYF.

The chain links TRBV7-9 to TRBJ1-2; tentative D call: TRBD1 (6 bases). Germline V lookup: CDR1 SEHNR, CDR2 FQNEAQ (reference sequence). The CDR3 consists of 17 residues. Trimming took off 5 bases at V and 1 base at J, with 20 bases between the two ends. CDR3 loop: CASSPRVRTENNYGYTF. DNA of the CDR3: TGTGCCAGCAGCCCTCGGGTGAGGACAGAAAATAACTATGGCTACACCTTC.

This clone was recorded a few times. The chain has TRBV28 and TRBJ1-3, with no clear D. V was cut by 2 bases and J by 0 bases, with 14 bases left in between. Germline CDR1 and CDR2: MDHEN and SYDVKM. The CDR3 has 17 amino acids. The CDR3: CASSLAPGFVSGNTIYF. The CDR3 nucleotides are TGTGCCAGCAGTTTAGCACCTGGCTTTGTCTCTGGAAACACCATATATTTT.